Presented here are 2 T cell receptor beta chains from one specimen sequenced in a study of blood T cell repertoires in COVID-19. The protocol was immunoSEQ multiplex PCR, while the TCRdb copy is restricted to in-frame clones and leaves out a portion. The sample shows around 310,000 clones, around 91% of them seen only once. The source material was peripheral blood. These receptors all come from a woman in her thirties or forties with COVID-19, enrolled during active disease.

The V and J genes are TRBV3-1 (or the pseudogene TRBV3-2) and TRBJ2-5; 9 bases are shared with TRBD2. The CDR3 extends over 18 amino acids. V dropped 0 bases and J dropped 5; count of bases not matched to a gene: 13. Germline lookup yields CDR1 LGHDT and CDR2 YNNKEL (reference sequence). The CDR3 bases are TGTGCCAGCAGCCAAGAATCGGCTAGCGGGGAAGGAATGGAGACCCAGTACTTC. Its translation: CASSQESASGEGMETQYF.

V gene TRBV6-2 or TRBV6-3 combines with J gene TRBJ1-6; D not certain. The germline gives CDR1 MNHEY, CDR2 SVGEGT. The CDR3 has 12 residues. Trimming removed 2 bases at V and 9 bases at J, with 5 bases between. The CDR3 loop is CASSYLSSPLHF. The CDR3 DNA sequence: TGTGCCAGCAGTTACCTCAGTTCACCCCTCCACTTT.